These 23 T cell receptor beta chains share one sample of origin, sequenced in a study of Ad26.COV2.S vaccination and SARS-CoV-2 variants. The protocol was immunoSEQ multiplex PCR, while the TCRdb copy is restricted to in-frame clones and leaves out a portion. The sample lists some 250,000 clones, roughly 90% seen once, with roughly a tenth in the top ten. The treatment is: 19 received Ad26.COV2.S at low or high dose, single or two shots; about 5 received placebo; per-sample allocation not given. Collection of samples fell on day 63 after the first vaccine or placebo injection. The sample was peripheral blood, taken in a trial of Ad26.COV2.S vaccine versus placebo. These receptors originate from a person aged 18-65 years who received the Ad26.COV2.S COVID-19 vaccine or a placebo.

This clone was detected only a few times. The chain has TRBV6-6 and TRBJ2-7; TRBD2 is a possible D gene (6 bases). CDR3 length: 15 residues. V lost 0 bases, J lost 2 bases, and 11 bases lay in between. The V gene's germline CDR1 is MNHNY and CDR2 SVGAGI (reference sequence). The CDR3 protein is CASSYSAGPTYEQYF. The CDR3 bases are TGTGCCAGCAGTTACTCGGCGGGGCCTACCTACGAGCAGTACTTC.

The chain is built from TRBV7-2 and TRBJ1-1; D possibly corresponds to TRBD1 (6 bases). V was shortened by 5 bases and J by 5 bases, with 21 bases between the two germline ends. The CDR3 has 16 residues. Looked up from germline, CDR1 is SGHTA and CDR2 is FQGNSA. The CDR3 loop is CASSRFGFGGWTEAFF. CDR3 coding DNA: TGTGCCAGCAGCCGTTTTGGGTTCGGGGGCTGGACTGAAGCTTTCTTT.

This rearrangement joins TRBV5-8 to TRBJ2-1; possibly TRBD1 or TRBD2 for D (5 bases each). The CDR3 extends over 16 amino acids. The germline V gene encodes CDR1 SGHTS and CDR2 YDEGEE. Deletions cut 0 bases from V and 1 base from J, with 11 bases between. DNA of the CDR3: TGTGCCAGCAGCTTGGTAGAGAGGGGTTCCTACAATGAGCAGTTCTTC. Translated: CASSLVERGSYNEQFF.

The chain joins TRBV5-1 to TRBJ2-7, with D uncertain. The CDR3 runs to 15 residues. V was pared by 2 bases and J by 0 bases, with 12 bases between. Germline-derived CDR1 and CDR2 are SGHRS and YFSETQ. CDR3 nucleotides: TGCGCCAGCAGCTTCGAACAGATATCCTCCTACGAGCAGTACTTC. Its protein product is CASSFEQISSYEQYF. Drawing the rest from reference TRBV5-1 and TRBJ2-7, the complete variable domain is KAGVTQTPRYLIKTRGQQVTLSCSPISGHRSVSWYQQTPGQGLQFLFEYFSETQRNKGNFPGRFSGRQFSNSRSEMNVSTLELGDSALYLCASSFEQISSYEQYFGPGTRLTVT.

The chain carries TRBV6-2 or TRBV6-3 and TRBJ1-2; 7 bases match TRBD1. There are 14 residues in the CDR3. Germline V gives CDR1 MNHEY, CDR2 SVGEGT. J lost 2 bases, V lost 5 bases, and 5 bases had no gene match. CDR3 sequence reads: CASSGWTGNYGYTF. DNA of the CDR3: TGTGCCAGCAGTGGTTGGACAGGAAACTATGGCTACACCTTC.

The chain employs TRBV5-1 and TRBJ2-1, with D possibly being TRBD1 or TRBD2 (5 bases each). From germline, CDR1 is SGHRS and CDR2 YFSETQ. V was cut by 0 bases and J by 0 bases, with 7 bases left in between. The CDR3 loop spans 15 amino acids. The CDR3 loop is CASSLGGGSYNEQFF. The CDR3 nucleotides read TGCGCCAGCAGCTTGGGTGGGGGCTCCTACAATGAGCAGTTCTTC.

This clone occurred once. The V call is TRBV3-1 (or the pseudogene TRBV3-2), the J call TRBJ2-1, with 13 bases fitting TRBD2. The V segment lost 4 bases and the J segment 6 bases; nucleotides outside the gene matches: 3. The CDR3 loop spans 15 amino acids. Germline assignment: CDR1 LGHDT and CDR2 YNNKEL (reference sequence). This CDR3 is CASSPLAGGINEQFF. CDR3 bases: TGTGCCAGCAGCCCACTAGCGGGGGGGATCAATGAGCAGTTCTTC.

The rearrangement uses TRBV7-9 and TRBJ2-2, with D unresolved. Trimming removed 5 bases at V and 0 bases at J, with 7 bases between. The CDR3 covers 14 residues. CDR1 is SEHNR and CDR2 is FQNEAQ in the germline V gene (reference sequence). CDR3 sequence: CASSTKTNTGELFF. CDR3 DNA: TGTGCCAGCAGCACGAAAACGAACACCGGGGAGCTGTTTTTT.

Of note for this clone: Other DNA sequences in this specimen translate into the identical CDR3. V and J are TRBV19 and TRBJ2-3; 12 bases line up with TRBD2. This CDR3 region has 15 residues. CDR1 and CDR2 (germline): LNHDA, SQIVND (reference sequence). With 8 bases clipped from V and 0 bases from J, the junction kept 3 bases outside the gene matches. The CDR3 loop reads CASSGTSGSTDTQYF. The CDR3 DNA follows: TGTGCCAGTTCCGGGACTAGCGGGAGCACAGATACGCAGTATTTT.

The DNA for the CDR3 is TGCGCCAGCAGCTTGGAGGAGGGCTACGAGCAGTACTTC. Translated, it gives CASSLEEGYEQYF. The chain has TRBV5-1 and TRBJ2-7; the D gene is possibly TRBD2 (6 bases). The CDR3 loop spans 13 amino acids. Germline CDR1 and CDR2: SGHRS and YFSETQ. Trimming stripped 0 bases from V and 3 bases from J, with 7 bases between.

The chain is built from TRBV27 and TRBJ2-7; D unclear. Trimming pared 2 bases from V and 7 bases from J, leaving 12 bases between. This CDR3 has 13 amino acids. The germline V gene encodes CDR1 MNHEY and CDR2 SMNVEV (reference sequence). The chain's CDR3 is CASSLHQVAEQYF. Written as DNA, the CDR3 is TGTGCCAGCAGTTTACATCAGGTTGCGGAGCAGTACTTC.

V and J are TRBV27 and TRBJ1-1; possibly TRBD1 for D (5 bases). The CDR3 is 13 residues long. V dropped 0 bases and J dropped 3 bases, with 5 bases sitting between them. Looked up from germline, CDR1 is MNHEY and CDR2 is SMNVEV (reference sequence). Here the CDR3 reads CASSLSGDTEAFF. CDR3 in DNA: TGTGCCAGCAGTTTATCAGGGGACACTGAAGCTTTCTTT.

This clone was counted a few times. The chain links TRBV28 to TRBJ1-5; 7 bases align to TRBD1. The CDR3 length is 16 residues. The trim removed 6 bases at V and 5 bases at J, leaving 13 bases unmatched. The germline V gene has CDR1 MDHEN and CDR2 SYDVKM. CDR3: CASSPRGKGGYQPQHF. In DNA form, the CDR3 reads TGTGCCAGCAGCCCCAGGGGGAAGGGAGGGTATCAGCCCCAGCATTTT.

The CDR3 is CAISPLAAGANVLTF. The CDR3, as DNA: TGTGCCATCAGTCCTCTAGCTGCTGGGGCCAACGTCCTGACTTTC. This chain links TRBV10-3 with TRBJ2-6; maybe TRBD2 (5 bases). The CDR3 has 15 residues. V was clipped by 5 bases and J by 2 bases, with 10 bases between them. From germline, CDR1 is ENHRY and CDR2 SYGVKD.

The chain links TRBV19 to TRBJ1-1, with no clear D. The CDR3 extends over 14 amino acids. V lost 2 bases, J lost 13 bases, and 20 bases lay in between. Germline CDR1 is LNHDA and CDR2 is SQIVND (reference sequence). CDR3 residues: CASSIPGFPTGGFF. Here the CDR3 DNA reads TGTGCCAGTAGTATACCGGGATTTCCCACGGGAGGTTTCTTT.

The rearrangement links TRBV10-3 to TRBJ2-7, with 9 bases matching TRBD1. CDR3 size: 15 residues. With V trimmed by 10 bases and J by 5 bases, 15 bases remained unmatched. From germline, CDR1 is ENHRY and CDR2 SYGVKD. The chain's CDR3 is CATKTTGQGNNEQYF. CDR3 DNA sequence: TGTGCCACCAAAACTACGGGACAGGGTAATAACGAGCAGTACTTC.

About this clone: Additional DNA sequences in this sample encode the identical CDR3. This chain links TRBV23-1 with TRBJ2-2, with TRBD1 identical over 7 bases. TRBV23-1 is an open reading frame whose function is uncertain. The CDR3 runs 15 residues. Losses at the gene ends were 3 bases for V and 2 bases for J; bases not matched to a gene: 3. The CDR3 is CASSHGTVNTGELFF. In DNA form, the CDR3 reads TGCGCCAGCAGTCACGGGACAGTCAACACCGGGGAGCTGTTTTTT.

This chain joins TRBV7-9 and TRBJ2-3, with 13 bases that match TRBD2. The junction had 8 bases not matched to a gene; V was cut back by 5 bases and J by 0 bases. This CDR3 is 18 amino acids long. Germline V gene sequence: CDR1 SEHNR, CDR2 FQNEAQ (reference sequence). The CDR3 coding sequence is TGTGCCAGCAGCCCAAGGACTAGCGGGGGCCTTAGCACAGATACGCAGTATTTT. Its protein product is CASSPRTSGGLSTDTQYF. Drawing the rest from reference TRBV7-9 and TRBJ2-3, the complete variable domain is DTGVSQNPRHKITKRGQNVTFRCDPISEHNRLYWYRQTLGQGPEFLTYFQNEAQLEKSRLLSDRFSAERPKGSFSTLEIQRTEQGDSAMYLCASSPRTSGGLSTDTQYFGPGTRLTVL.

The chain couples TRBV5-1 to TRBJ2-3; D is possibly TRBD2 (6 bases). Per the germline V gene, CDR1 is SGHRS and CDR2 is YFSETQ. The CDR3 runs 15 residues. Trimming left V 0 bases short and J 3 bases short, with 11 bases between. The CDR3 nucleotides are TGCGCCAGCAGCTTGGATGGAGGGCAAACAGATACGCAGTATTTT. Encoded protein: CASSLDGGQTDTQYF.

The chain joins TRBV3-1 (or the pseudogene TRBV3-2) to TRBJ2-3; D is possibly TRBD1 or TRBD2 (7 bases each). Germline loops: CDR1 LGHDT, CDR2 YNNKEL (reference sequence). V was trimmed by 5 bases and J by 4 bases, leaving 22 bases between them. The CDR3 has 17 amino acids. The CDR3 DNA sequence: TGTGCCAGCAGCAACCTCCCCCAGGGGGGGGGAGCAGATACGCAGTATTTT. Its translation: CASSNLPQGGGADTQYF.

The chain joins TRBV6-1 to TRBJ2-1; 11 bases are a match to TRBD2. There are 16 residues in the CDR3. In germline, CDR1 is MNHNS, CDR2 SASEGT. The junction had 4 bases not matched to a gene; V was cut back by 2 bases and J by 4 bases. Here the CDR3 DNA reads TGTGCCAGCAGTGAATCTCGACTAGCGGGGTACAATGAGCAGTTCTTC. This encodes CASSESRLAGYNEQFF.

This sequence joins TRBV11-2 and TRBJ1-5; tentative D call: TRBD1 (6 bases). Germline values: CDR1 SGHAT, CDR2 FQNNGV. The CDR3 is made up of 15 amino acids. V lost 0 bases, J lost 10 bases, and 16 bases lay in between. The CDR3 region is CASSLEGSKGHPQHF. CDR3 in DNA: TGTGCCAGCAGCTTAGAGGGGAGCAAGGGACACCCCCAGCATTTT.

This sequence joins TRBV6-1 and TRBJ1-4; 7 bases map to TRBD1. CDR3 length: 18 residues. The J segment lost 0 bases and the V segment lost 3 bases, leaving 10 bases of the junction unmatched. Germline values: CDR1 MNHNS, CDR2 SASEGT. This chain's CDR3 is CASSDYYLGQATNEKLFF. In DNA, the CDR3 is TGTGCCAGCAGTGATTACTACCTTGGACAGGCAACTAATGAAAAACTGTTTTTT.